This T cell receptor beta chain was identified during a study of cytomegalovirus exposure and HLA in healthy donors. Whole-study findings and limits: Presence/absence analyses took donor sequencing depth as roughly uniform.

The CDR3 has 16 residues. J lost 1 base, V lost 6 bases, and 12 bases had no gene match. CDR1 and CDR2 from the germline V gene are SGHDT and YYEEEE. The PCR ran on 60 Vbeta and 13 Jbeta primers. Data came from immunoSEQ multiplex PCR; TCRdb stores just in-frame clones and leaves some out. The sample has over 150,000 clones, approximately 80% seen once. The table lists this clone with a count of one. Antigen: not known. The gene calls are TRBV5-6 and TRBJ2-5, with TRBD2 matching over 7 bases. This sequence was found in a middle-aged woman in good health and CMV-seropositive. The sequenced material came from PBMCs. The CDR3 nucleotides are TGTGCCAGCATTACCTGGGGGGGAGTTCGCCAAGAGACCCAGTACTTC. The encoded protein is CASITWGGVRQETQYF.